This TCR beta chain was captured by sequencing in a study of blood T cell repertoires in COVID-19. Study-level information: The analysed material was cDNA or gDNA that came from T cells, B-cell-depleted T cells, or PBMCs.

Per the original methods: Counts of nucleated cells, estimated from reference gene primer amplification, were obtained. Profiling relied on immunoSEQ multiplex PCR, and the TCRdb table lists in-frame clones only, not all of them. V, J and clone size are those of that table, while D and trimming were read from the DNA. This table has about 120,000 clones, 65% to 90% appearing once. Per germline, CDR1 SQVTM and CDR2 ANQGSEA. This CDR3 contains 14 residues. Between the trimmed V and J ends, which lost 3 bases and 2 bases, there was a span of 11 bases. This TCR derives from a man older than 75 with acute or convalescent COVID-19. This sequence joins TRBV29-1 and TRBJ1-5; D may be TRBD1 (5 bases). Source material: peripheral blood. In DNA, the CDR3 is TGCAGCGTTGAGCTTTCGGGGGGCAATCAGCCCCAGCATTTT. It encodes CSVELSGGNQPQHF.